Below, one T cell receptor beta chain is given with its context. Methods used by the authors: From reference gene primer amplification, estimates of nucleated cell counts were derived. Some clones are missing from TCRdb's copy, which holds only in-frame ones; the method was immunoSEQ multiplex PCR. The D gene and trimming were derived from the DNA, and the V and J assignments and clone size from that table. The sample has about 95,000 clones, approximately 80% seen once. The data originate from a study of blood T cell repertoires in COVID-19. Germline V lookup: CDR1 LGHDT, CDR2 YNNKEL (reference sequence). Trimming shortened V by 6 bases and J by 5 bases, and 11 bases separated the two germline ends. The CDR3 loop spans 14 amino acids.

The receptor's source is a human donor in a cohort sampled during active COVID-19. The chain recombines TRBV3-1 (or the pseudogene TRBV3-2) with TRBJ1-6, with D maybe TRBD1 (6 bases). The sample comprised peripheral blood. The CDR3 DNA reads TGTGCCAGCAGTAGGGGACAACATAATTCACCCCTCCACTTT. Translation: CASSRGQHNSPLHF.